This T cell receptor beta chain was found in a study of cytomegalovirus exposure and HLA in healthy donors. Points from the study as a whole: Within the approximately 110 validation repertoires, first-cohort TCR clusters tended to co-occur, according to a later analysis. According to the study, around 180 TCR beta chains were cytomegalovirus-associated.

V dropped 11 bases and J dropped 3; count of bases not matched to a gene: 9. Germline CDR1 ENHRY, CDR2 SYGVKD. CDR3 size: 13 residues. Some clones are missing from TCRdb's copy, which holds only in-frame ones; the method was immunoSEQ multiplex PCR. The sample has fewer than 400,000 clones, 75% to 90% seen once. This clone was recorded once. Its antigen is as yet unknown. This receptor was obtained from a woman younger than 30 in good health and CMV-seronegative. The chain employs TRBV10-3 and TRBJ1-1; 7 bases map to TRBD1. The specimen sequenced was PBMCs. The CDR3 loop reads CAVRQGADTEAFF. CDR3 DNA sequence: TGTGCCGTCCGACAGGGTGCGGACACTGAAGCTTTCTTT.